These 6 T cell receptor beta chains came from one sample sequenced in a study of blood T cell repertoires in COVID-19. Method: immunoSEQ multiplex PCR; TCRdb's copy keeps in-frame clones and lacks some. The repertoire holds roughly 50,000 clones, with about 86% as singletons. Sequencing was done on a sample of peripheral blood. The origin of the receptors is a man between 65 and 85 years old with active COVID-19.

The chain couples TRBV15 to TRBJ2-4; TRBD2 is a possible D gene (6 bases). CDR1 and CDR2 from the germline V gene are LNHNV and YYDKDF (reference sequence). Deletions cut 0 bases from V and 6 bases from J, with 6 bases between. The CDR3 is 13 amino acids. CDR3 DNA sequence: TGTGCCACCAGCAGAGAGGGACTAAACATTCAGTACTTC. Amino acids: CATSREGLNIQYF.

This clone was seen a handful of times. V is TRBV9 and J is TRBJ2-1, with D maybe TRBD2 (5 bases). The ends were cut back, 0 bases at V and 8 bases at J, with 6 bases in the middle. CDR1 and CDR2 from the germline V gene are SGDLS and YYNGEE. The CDR3 consists of 12 residues. The CDR3 DNA follows: TGTGCCAGCAGCGTAGGGGGAGATGAGCAGTTCTTC. This sequence encodes CASSVGGDEQFF.

The chain recombines TRBV4-2 with TRBJ2-3; tentatively, D is TRBD2 (5 bases). The CDR3 has 16 amino acids. With 1 base removed from V and 4 bases from J, the gap between germline ends came to 15 bases. The V gene's germline CDR1 is LGHNA and CDR2 YNFKEQ. The CDR3 loop reads CASSQVGAGRADTQYF. CDR3 nucleotide sequence: TGTGCCAGCAGCCAAGTGGGTGCGGGTAGGGCAGATACGCAGTATTTT.

This chain connects TRBV3-1 (or the pseudogene TRBV3-2) to TRBJ2-3, with 7 bases aligning to TRBD1. Germline V gene lookup returns CDR1 LGHDT and CDR2 YNNKEL (reference sequence). Germline trimming cut 0 bases from V and 4 bases from J; bases unmatched to any gene: 10. This CDR3 has 17 residues. Here the CDR3 DNA reads TGTGCCAGCAGCCAAGATCTTAGTAGGGGGCTTTCAGATACGCAGTATTTT. The encoded protein is CASSQDLSRGLSDTQYF.

The chain carries TRBV4-2 and TRBJ2-5, with 8 bases lining up with TRBD2. J was trimmed by 5 bases and V by 0 bases; bases with no gene match: 11. The CDR3 runs to 17 residues. In germline, CDR1 is LGHNA, CDR2 YNFKEQ. The CDR3 DNA reads TGTGCCAGCAGCCAAGATTTACGGGGGGGGTCTGGTGAGACCCAGTACTTC. Translating it yields CASSQDLRGGSGETQYF.

The chain joins TRBV4-1 to TRBJ1-2, with a tentative D call TRBD1 (6 bases). V was pared by 4 bases and J by 2 bases, with 11 bases between. Germline V CDR1 and CDR2: MGHRA, YSYEKL. This CDR3 has 14 amino acids. CDR3 sequence (DNA): TGCGCCAGCAGCCCCTCCCAGGGGAACTATGGCTACACCTTC. Translating it yields CASSPSQGNYGYTF.